The 3 T cell receptor beta chains in this list originate from one sample, sequenced in a study of T cell changes during pregnancy in multiple sclerosis. TCRdb's copy holds only in-frame clones and misses some; the assay was immunoSEQ multiplex PCR. The data contain under 40,000 clones, just under 95% of them seen just once; the ten biggest clones take up approximately 8.3%. Sequencing was performed on CD8+ T cells from peripheral blood mononuclear cells, taken in the third trimester of pregnancy. The receptors were gathered from a female donor with multiple sclerosis, enrolled in a pregnancy study.

The chain carries TRBV19 and TRBJ2-5, with D maybe TRBD1 (7 bases). The germline V gene has CDR1 LNHDA and CDR2 SQIVND (reference sequence). This CDR3 region has 13 residues. The V end was cut by 6 bases, the J end by 5 bases, with 13 bases between. The chain's CDR3 is CASREGARETQYF. CDR3 DNA: TGTGCCAGTAGGGAGGGGGCTAGGGAGACCCAGTACTTC.

The CDR3 here is CASSYAGASYEQYF. The CDR3 DNA follows: TGTGCCAGCAGCTACGCGGGGGCCTCCTACGAGCAGTACTTC. This rearrangement joins TRBV7-8 to TRBJ2-7; D possibly corresponds to TRBD2 (7 bases). V gave up 4 bases and J gave up 0 bases, with 10 bases separating them. Germline CDR1 SGHVS, CDR2 FQNEAQ. The CDR3 has 14 amino acids.

The chain recombines TRBV27 with TRBJ2-3; possible D gene TRBD2, 5 bases. Deletions cut 6 bases from V and 4 bases from J, with 8 bases between. The CDR3 sequence is 12 residues long. Germline loops: CDR1 MNHEY, CDR2 SMNVEV (reference sequence). CDR3 in DNA: TGTGCCAGCAGACTAGATTCAGATACGCAGTATTTT. As protein: CASRLDSDTQYF.